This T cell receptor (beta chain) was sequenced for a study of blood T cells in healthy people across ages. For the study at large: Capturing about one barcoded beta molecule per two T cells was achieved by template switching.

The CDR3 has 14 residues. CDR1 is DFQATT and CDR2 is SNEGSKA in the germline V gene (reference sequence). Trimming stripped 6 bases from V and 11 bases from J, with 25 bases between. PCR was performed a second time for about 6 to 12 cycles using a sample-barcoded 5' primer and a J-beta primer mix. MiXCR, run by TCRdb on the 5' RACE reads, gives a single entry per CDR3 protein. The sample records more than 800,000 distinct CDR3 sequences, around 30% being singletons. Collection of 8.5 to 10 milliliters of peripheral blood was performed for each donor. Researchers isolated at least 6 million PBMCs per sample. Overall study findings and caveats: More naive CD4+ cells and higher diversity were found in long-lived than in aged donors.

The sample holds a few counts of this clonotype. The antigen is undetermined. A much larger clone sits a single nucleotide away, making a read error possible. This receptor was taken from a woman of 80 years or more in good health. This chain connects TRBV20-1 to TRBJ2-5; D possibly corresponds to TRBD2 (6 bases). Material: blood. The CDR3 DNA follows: TGCAGTGCCCGCCCCGTGGTAGGGACTTTGAAGCAGTACTTC. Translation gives CSARPVVGTLKQYF.